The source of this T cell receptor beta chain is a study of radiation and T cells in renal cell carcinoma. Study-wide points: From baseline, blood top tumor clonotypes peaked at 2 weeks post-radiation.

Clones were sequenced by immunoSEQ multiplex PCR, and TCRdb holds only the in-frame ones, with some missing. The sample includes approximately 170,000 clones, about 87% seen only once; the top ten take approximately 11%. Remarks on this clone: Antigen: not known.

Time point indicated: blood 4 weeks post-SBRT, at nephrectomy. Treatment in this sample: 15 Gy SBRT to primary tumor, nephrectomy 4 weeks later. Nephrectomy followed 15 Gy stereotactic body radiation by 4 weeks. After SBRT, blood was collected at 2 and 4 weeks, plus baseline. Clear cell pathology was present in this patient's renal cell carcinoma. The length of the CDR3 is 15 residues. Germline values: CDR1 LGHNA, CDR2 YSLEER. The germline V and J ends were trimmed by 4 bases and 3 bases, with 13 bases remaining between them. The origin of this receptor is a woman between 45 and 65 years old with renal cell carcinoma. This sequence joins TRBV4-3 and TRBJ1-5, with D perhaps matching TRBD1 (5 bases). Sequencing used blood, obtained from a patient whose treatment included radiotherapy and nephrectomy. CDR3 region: CASSRHTGVNQPQHF. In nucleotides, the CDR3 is TGCGCCAGCAGCCGCCACACGGGGGTCAATCAGCCCCAGCATTTT.